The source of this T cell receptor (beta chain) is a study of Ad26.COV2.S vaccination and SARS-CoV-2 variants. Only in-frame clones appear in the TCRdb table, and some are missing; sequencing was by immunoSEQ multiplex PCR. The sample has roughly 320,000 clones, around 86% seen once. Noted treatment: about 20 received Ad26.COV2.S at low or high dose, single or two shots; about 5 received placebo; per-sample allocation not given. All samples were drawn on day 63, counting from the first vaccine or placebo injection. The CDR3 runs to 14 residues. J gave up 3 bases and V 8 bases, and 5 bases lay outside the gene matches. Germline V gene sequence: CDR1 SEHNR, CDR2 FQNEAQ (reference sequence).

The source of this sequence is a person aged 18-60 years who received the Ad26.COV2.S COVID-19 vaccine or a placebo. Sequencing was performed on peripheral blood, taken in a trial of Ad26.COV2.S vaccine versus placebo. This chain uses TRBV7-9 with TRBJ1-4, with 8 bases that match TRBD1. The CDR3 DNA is TGTGCCAGCGACAGGGGACTGGCTAATGAAAAACTGTTTTTT. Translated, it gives CASDRGLANEKLFF.